These 3 T cell receptor beta chains came from one sample sequenced in a study of Ad26.COV2.S vaccination and SARS-CoV-2 variants. Method: immunoSEQ multiplex PCR; TCRdb's copy keeps in-frame clones and lacks some. Altogether 300,000 to 400,000 clones are present, 86% being singletons, with the ten largest covering roughly 10%. Specified treatment: 15 to 20 received Ad26.COV2.S at low or high dose, single or two shots; roughly 5 received placebo; per-sample allocation not given. Sampling was performed 63 days after the first vaccine or placebo injection. The sample in question was peripheral blood, obtained in a trial of Ad26.COV2.S vaccine versus placebo. The receptors shown here come from a person between 18 and 60 years old who received the Ad26.COV2.S COVID-19 vaccine or a placebo.

The chain combines TRBV29-1 with TRBJ1-2; D ambiguous. Germline V gives CDR1 SQVTM, CDR2 ANQGSEA. Trimming shortened V by 7 bases and J by 0 bases, and 9 bases separated the two germline ends. The length of the CDR3 is 12 residues. CDR3 nucleotides: TGCAGCGGCGTCATAGCTAACTATGGCTACACCTTC. It specifies CSGVIANYGYTF.

The V call is TRBV12-3 or TRBV12-4, the J call TRBJ1-5; weak D call: TRBD1 (5 bases). This CDR3 spans 12 amino acids. Trimming left V 5 bases short and J 7 bases short, with 9 bases between. CDR3 sequence (DNA): TGTGCCAGCAGTAGACAGAGACAGCCCCAGCATTTT. Translated, it gives CASSRQRQPQHF.

In this sample, this clone turned up a few times. CDR3 coding DNA: TGTGCCAGCAGCTATTCTAGCGGGAGGGGCAATGAGCAGTTCTTC. Its translation is CASSYSSGRGNEQFF. This chain joins TRBV7-2 and TRBJ2-1; TRBD2 agrees at 12 bases. The V and J ends lost 4 bases and 6 bases, in that order; junction bases with no gene match: 4. In germline, CDR1 is SGHTA, CDR2 FQGNSA. There are 15 residues in the CDR3.